This T cell receptor (beta chain) is drawn from a study of shared clonotypes between healthy human individuals. Study conclusions and caveats: Relative to clonotypes present in all four donors, those not shared had lower generation probabilities. The authors sampled blood alone, and tissue repertoires likely differ.

Note on this clone: The antigen is not known.

The germline gives CDR1 LGHNA, CDR2 YNFKEQ. CDR3 size: 17 residues. Trimming removed 2 bases from V and 7 bases from J, with 21 bases in between. The CD4+ fraction was divided into a CD45RA+ naive subset and a CD45RA-negative memory subset. The run depth of the assay was deep. Produced via immunoSEQ multiplex PCR; TCRdb's table is partial and in-frame only. Among over a million clones listed, around 82% were seen once. This TCR derives from a man aged 18 to 30 in good health. Some clones in this sample may be carry-over from other donors' samples. Sequenced input: memory CD4+ T cells from PBMCs. Subset in this sample: CD45RA-negative fraction. The chain is built from TRBV4-2 and TRBJ2-1; D could derive from TRBD1 or TRBD2 (6 bases each). The CDR3, as DNA: TGTGCCAGCAGCCAACCCGGGGGCGAGGACCGAGGGAATGAGCAGTTCTTC. Its translation: CASSQPGGEDRGNEQFF.